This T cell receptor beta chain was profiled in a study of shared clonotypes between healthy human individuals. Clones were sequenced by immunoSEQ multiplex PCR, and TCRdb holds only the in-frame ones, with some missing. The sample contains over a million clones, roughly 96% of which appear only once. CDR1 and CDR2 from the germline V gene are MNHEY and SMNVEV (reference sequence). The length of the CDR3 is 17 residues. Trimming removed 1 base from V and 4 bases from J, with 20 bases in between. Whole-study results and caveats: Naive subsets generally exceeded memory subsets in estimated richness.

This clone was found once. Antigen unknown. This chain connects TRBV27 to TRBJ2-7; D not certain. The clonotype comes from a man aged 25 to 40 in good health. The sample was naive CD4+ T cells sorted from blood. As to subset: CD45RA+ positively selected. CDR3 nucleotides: TGTGCCAGCAGTTTATGGGCTGCCCCCGGGTTCGGTTACGAGCAGTACTTC. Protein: CASSLWAAPGFGYEQYF.